These T cell receptor beta chains were read from a single sample in a study of blood T cell repertoires in COVID-19. Generated by immunoSEQ multiplex PCR, the TCRdb table keeps only in-frame clones and is missing some. The sample shows around 160,000 clones, around 89% of them seen only once. Sequences were obtained from PBMCs or T cells enriched from blood (not recorded which). Every receptor here comes from a woman aged 25 to 39 with acute COVID-19. The CDR3 runs from the conserved cysteine through the conserved F or W. D genes are given only for firm matches. Rows give clone size only sometimes, using once, few, many, or a class for an expanded clone.

CDR3aa: CASSGTSGMYEQYF; CDR3nt: TGCGCCAGCAGCGGAACTAGCGGGATGTACGAGCAGTACTTC; j_gene: TRBJ2-7; d_gene: TRBD2; v_gene: TRBV5-1; abundance: -
CDR3aa: CATSDPGLPGQPQHF; CDR3nt: TGTGCCACCAGTGACCCGGGCCTTCCGGGGCAGCCCCAGCATTTT; j_gene: TRBJ1-5; d_gene: -; v_gene: TRBV24-1; abundance: once
CDR3aa: CASSQVLGAGAYNEQFF; CDR3nt: TGCGCCAGCAGCCAAGTTCTTGGGGCAGGCGCCTACAATGAGCAGTTCTTC; j_gene: TRBJ2-1; d_gene: -; v_gene: TRBV4-1; abundance: -
CDR3aa: CASSLGLHTEAFF; CDR3nt: TGTGCCAGCAGCCTTGGACTGCACACTGAAGCTTTCTTT; j_gene: TRBJ1-1; d_gene: -; v_gene: TRBV7-3; abundance: -
CDR3aa: CASSIVADNYGYTF; CDR3nt: TGTGCCAGTAGTATTGTAGCAGATAACTATGGCTACACCTTC; j_gene: TRBJ1-2; d_gene: -; v_gene: TRBV19; abundance: -
CDR3aa: CASSWRGTHSYNEQFF; CDR3nt: TGTGCCAGCAGTTGGCGGGGAACCCATTCCTACAATGAGCAGTTCTTC; j_gene: TRBJ2-1; d_gene: -; v_gene: TRBV6-6; abundance: -
CDR3aa: CATSDPGHNTDTQYF; CDR3nt: TGTGCCACCAGTGATCCTGGTCACAATACAGATACGCAGTATTTT; j_gene: TRBJ2-3; d_gene: -; v_gene: TRBV24-1; abundance: -
CDR3aa: CASRGGNSYNEQFF; CDR3nt: TGTGCCAGCAGAGGCGGGAACTCCTACAATGAGCAGTTCTTC; j_gene: TRBJ2-1; d_gene: -; v_gene: TRBV5-8; abundance: few
CDR3aa: CASGEGASYEQYF; CDR3nt: TGTGCCTCCGGAGAAGGCGCTTCCTACGAGCAGTACTTC; j_gene: TRBJ2-7; d_gene: -; v_gene: TRBV30; abundance: -
CDR3aa: CAPPISGSLDDTQYF; CDR3nt: TGTGCCCCCCCGATTAGCGGGAGCCTCGACGATACGCAGTATTTT; j_gene: TRBJ2-3; d_gene: -; v_gene: TRBV21-1; abundance: -
CDR3aa: CASSLAGQLNYGYTF; CDR3nt: TGCGCCAGCAGCTTGGCGGGACAGCTTAACTATGGCTACACCTTC; j_gene: TRBJ1-2; d_gene: TRBD1; v_gene: TRBV5-1; abundance: -
CDR3aa: CASSLWADRGYSPLHF; CDR3nt: TGTGCCAGCAGTCTTTGGGCGGACAGGGGATATTCACCCCTCCACTTT; j_gene: TRBJ1-6; d_gene: TRBD1; v_gene: TRBV28; abundance: -
CDR3aa: CASSLASAGVEQFF; CDR3nt: TGCGCCAGCAGCTTGGCATCCGCGGGAGTCGAGCAGTTCTTC; j_gene: TRBJ2-1; d_gene: TRBD2; v_gene: TRBV5-1; abundance: -
CDR3aa: CASRPGLAVPYEQYF; CDR3nt: TGTGCCAGCAGACCGGGACTAGCGGTCCCCTACGAGCAGTACTTC; j_gene: TRBJ2-7; d_gene: TRBD2; v_gene: TRBV6-5; abundance: -
CDR3aa: CATTRSRNYEQYF; CDR3nt: TGTGCCACCACCCGGAGCCGAAACTACGAGCAGTACTTC; j_gene: TRBJ2-7; d_gene: -; v_gene: TRBV24-1; abundance: few
CDR3aa: CASSPDRVGQPQHF; CDR3nt: TGTGCCAGCAGTCCCGACAGGGTAGGGCAGCCCCAGCATTTT; j_gene: TRBJ1-5; d_gene: TRBD1; v_gene: TRBV28; abundance: -
CDR3aa: CASRLQGAGTEAFF; CDR3nt: TGCGCCAGCAGGCTACAGGGGGCTGGGACTGAAGCTTTCTTT; j_gene: TRBJ1-1; d_gene: TRBD1; v_gene: TRBV5-1; abundance: few
CDR3aa: CASSHGQAGRYGYTF; CDR3nt: TGTGCCAGCAGCCATGGACAGGCGGGGCGGTATGGCTACACCTTC; j_gene: TRBJ1-2; d_gene: TRBD1; v_gene: TRBV3-1/TRBV3-2; abundance: few
CDR3aa: CASSELSDRAYQETQYF; CDR3nt: TGTGCCAGCAGTGAACTATCGGACAGGGCGTACCAAGAGACCCAGTACTTC; j_gene: TRBJ2-5; d_gene: TRBD1; v_gene: TRBV2; abundance: once
CDR3aa: CASSPVGAMGGYGYTF; CDR3nt: TGTGCCAGCAGCCCCGTCGGGGCTATGGGAGGCTATGGCTACACCTTC; j_gene: TRBJ1-2; d_gene: -; v_gene: TRBV7-6; abundance: -
CDR3aa: CATSGTSNTEAFF; CDR3nt: TGTGCCACCTCGGGGACATCGAACACTGAAGCTTTCTTT; j_gene: TRBJ1-1; d_gene: -; v_gene: TRBV28; abundance: -
CDR3aa: CASSQTLTGTGDEQYF; CDR3nt: TGCGCCAGCAGCCAAACATTAACCGGGACAGGGGACGAGCAGTACTTC; j_gene: TRBJ2-7; d_gene: TRBD1; v_gene: TRBV4-1; abundance: few
CDR3aa: CASSPSGRFVFEQFF; CDR3nt: TGTGCCAGCAGCCCAAGCGGGAGATTTGTTTTTGAGCAGTTCTTC; j_gene: TRBJ2-1; d_gene: TRBD2; v_gene: TRBV14; abundance: -
CDR3aa: CASSKGGGVSACAF; CDR3nt: TGTGCCAGCAGCAAGGGGGGGGGCGTTTCCGCCTGCGCCTTC; j_gene: TRBJ1-2; d_gene: -; v_gene: TRBV21-1; abundance: -
CDR3aa: CSAGGMRVQGEAFF; CDR3nt: TGCAGCGCCGGGGGGATGAGGGTCCAAGGTGAAGCTTTCTTT; j_gene: TRBJ1-1; d_gene: -; v_gene: TRBV29-1; abundance: -
CDR3aa: CASGPGQGVFYGYTF; CDR3nt: TGTGCCAGTGGGCCGGGACAGGGGGTGTTCTATGGCTACACCTTC; j_gene: TRBJ1-2; d_gene: TRBD1; v_gene: TRBV19; abundance: -
CDR3aa: CASSLEGAAKNIQYF; CDR3nt: TGTGCCAGCAGCTTAGAAGGGGCGGCCAAAAACATTCAGTACTTC; j_gene: TRBJ2-4; d_gene: -; v_gene: TRBV13; abundance: -
CDR3aa: CASSQDLATNTGELFF; CDR3nt: TGTGCCAGCAGCCAAGATCTAGCGACGAACACCGGGGAGCTGTTTTTT; j_gene: TRBJ2-2; d_gene: -; v_gene: TRBV4-2; abundance: many
CDR3aa: CASSDLGLANSYNEQFF; CDR3nt: TGTGCCAGCAGTGATTTGGGACTAGCGAACTCCTACAATGAGCAGTTCTTC; j_gene: TRBJ2-1; d_gene: TRBD2; v_gene: TRBV25-1; abundance: -
CDR3aa: CSVRRELGNEQFF; CDR3nt: TGCAGCGTCAGGCGGGAGTTGGGTAATGAGCAGTTCTTC; j_gene: TRBJ2-1; d_gene: TRBD2; v_gene: TRBV29-1; abundance: -
CDR3aa: CASSLRGTSESEQFF; CDR3nt: TGCGCCAGCAGCCTGCGAGGGACTAGCGAGTCAGAGCAGTTCTTC; j_gene: TRBJ2-1; d_gene: TRBD2; v_gene: TRBV4-3; abundance: once
CDR3aa: CASSQPYRHSPLHF; CDR3nt: TGTGCCAGCAGCCAACCGTACAGACATTCACCCCTCCACTTT; j_gene: TRBJ1-6; d_gene: -; v_gene: TRBV6-5; abundance: -
CDR3aa: CAISSDNSPLHF; CDR3nt: TGTGCCATCAGTTCCGATAATTCACCCCTCCACTTT; j_gene: TRBJ1-6; d_gene: -; v_gene: TRBV10-3; abundance: -
CDR3aa: CASTRHGGGEQYF; CDR3nt: TGTGCCAGCACCCGACACGGCGGAGGTGAGCAGTACTTC; j_gene: TRBJ2-7; d_gene: -; v_gene: TRBV6-5; abundance: -
CDR3aa: CASSPVGYEQYF; CDR3nt: TGCGCCAGCAGCCCGGTCGGGTACGAGCAGTACTTC; j_gene: TRBJ2-7; d_gene: -; v_gene: TRBV5-1; abundance: -
CDR3aa: CASSPSLGSWGVVYEQYF; CDR3nt: TGTGCCAGCAGCCCCTCTCTTGGTTCATGGGGGGTGGTCTACGAGCAGTACTTC; j_gene: TRBJ2-7; d_gene: -; v_gene: TRBV9; abundance: -
CDR3aa: CASSGTSGPSTDTQYF; CDR3nt: TGCGCCAGCAGCGGGACTAGCGGGCCTAGCACAGATACGCAGTATTTT; j_gene: TRBJ2-3; d_gene: TRBD2; v_gene: TRBV5-1; abundance: -
CDR3aa: CASSLAGGGSTDTQYF; CDR3nt: TGTGCCAGCAGCTTAGCGGGTGGCGGTAGCACAGATACGCAGTATTTT; j_gene: TRBJ2-3; d_gene: -; v_gene: TRBV11-2; abundance: -
CDR3aa: CASSRLTYEQYF; CDR3nt: TGTGCCAGCAGTAGACTAACCTACGAGCAGTACTTC; j_gene: TRBJ2-7; d_gene: -; v_gene: TRBV28; abundance: few
CDR3aa: CASSQVQGTEAFF; CDR3nt: TGTGCCAGCAGCCAGGTACAGGGGACTGAAGCTTTCTTT; j_gene: TRBJ1-1; d_gene: TRBD1; v_gene: TRBV3-1/TRBV3-2; abundance: -
CDR3aa: CASSPQGNYGYTF; CDR3nt: TGTGCCAGCAGTCCACAGGGGAACTATGGCTACACCTTC; j_gene: TRBJ1-2; d_gene: TRBD1; v_gene: TRBV28; abundance: -
CDR3aa: CASSHLGTGNSPLHF; CDR3nt: TGTGCCAGCAGCCATTTGGGGACAGGAAATTCACCCCTCCACTTT; j_gene: TRBJ1-6; d_gene: TRBD1; v_gene: TRBV7-9; abundance: -
CDR3aa: CASSLSGPRETQYF; CDR3nt: TGTGCCAGCAGCTTGAGCGGCCCCAGGGAGACCCAGTACTTC; j_gene: TRBJ2-5; d_gene: -; v_gene: TRBV5-4; abundance: -
CDR3aa: CSASRQGALDTIYF; CDR3nt: TGCAGTGCAAGTAGACAGGGGGCTCTGGACACCATATATTTT; j_gene: TRBJ1-3; d_gene: TRBD1; v_gene: TRBV20-1; abundance: -
CDR3aa: CASSPSSGRRDETQYF; CDR3nt: TGTGCCAGCAGTCCCTCTAGCGGGAGAAGGGATGAGACCCAGTACTTC; j_gene: TRBJ2-5; d_gene: TRBD2; v_gene: TRBV28; abundance: -
CDR3aa: CASSIDREGGPNTGELFF; CDR3nt: TGTGCCAGTAGTATAGATCGGGAGGGAGGACCTAACACCGGGGAGCTGTTTTTT; j_gene: TRBJ2-2; d_gene: TRBD2; v_gene: TRBV19; abundance: few
CDR3aa: CASEGQGEFYGYTF; CDR3nt: TGTGCCAGCGAGGGACAGGGGGAATTCTATGGCTACACCTTC; j_gene: TRBJ1-2; d_gene: TRBD1; v_gene: TRBV28; abundance: -
CDR3aa: CASSPRTGIKAGELFF; CDR3nt: TGTGCCAGCAGCCCCCGGACAGGGATTAAAGCCGGGGAGCTGTTTTTT; j_gene: TRBJ2-2; d_gene: TRBD1; v_gene: TRBV9; abundance: -
CDR3aa: CAGSGGTPASPLHF; CDR3nt: TGTGCCGGCTCGGGGGGGACACCTGCGTCACCCCTCCACTTT; j_gene: TRBJ1-6; d_gene: -; v_gene: TRBV28; abundance: -
CDR3aa: CAISEGAGDGFTDTQYF; CDR3nt: TGTGCCATCAGTGAGGGTGCGGGGGACGGATTCACAGATACGCAGTATTTT; j_gene: TRBJ2-3; d_gene: TRBD2; v_gene: TRBV10-3; abundance: -